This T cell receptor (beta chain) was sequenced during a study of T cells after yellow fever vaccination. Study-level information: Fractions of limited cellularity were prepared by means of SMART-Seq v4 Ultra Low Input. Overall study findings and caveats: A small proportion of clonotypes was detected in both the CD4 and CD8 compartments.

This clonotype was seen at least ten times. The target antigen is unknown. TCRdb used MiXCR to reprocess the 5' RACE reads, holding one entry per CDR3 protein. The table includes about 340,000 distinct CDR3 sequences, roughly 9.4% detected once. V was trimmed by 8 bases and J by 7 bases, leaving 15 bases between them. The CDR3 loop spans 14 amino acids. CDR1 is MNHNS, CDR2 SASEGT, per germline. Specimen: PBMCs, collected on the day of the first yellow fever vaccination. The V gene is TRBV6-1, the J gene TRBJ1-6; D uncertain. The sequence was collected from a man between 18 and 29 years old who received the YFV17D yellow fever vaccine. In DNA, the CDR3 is TGTGCCAGCTCCCCCCCAGAAAGCAATTCACCCCTCCACTTT. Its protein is CASSPPESNSPLHF.